The clone carrying this T cell receptor beta chain was observed a few times. Its antigen is as yet unknown. The source of the sample is a study of blood T cells in healthy people across ages. Findings and limits, study-wide: Expanded clonotype shifts may have been confounded, as the donors had an unknown CMV status.

Trimming cost V 5 bases and J 7 bases, with 11 bases left between them. Germline CDR1 MNHEY, CDR2 SVGAGI. The CDR3 has 13 amino acids. A J-beta primer mix and a sample-barcoded 5' primer were used in a second PCR of roughly 7 to 12 cycles. Each CDR3 protein is one row after TCRdb ran MiXCR on the 5' RACE reads. The sample gives some 900,000 distinct CDR3 sequences, around 48% of which show up once; around 15% is in the top ten. Sequencing was performed on blood. The chain combines TRBV6-5 with TRBJ1-4; a weak D match, TRBD1 (5 bases). The receptor comes from a man aged 25-40 years in good health. The CDR3 DNA sequence: TGTGCCAGCAGTCGAGGGACGGGTGAAAAACTGTTTTTT. Its protein is CASSRGTGEKLFF.